This paragraph reports one TCR beta chain. Germline V gives CDR1 LNHDA, CDR2 SQIVND (reference sequence). The CDR3 spans 12 residues. V gave up 10 bases and J gave up 3 bases; unmatched junction bases: 5. This specimen comes from a study of blood T cell repertoires in COVID-19. Study overall: Specimens from acute and convalescent COVID-19 originated in the United States, Italy and Spain. The analysed material was cDNA or gDNA that came from T cells, B-cell-depleted T cells, or PBMCs.

In the source study's methods: Cell counts per sample came from amplifying reference gene primers. TCRdb's copy holds only in-frame clones and misses some; the assay was immunoSEQ multiplex PCR. Clone size and V and J calls were adopted from that table, with D and trimming inferred from the DNA. The sample carries 85,000 to 100,000 clones, 65% to 90% recorded once. Sequences were obtained from peripheral blood. This receptor was taken from a man between 60 and 75 years old with acute or convalescent COVID-19. V usage is TRBV19 and J usage is TRBJ1-1, with TRBD1 matching over 7 bases. In DNA, the CDR3 is TGTGCCACTTACAGGGGTGACACTGAAGCTTTCTTT. Translated: CATYRGDTEAFF.